This TCR beta chain came from a study of early stage breast cancer tumors. Whole-study context: ER+/PR+/HER2- status applied to about 80% of the 16 invasive breast tumors.

Each sample had two DNA replicates, roughly 0.48 ug blood or about 1.4 ug tissue. Clones were sequenced by immunoSEQ multiplex PCR, and TCRdb holds only the in-frame ones, with some missing. Among over 45,000 clones listed, around 83% were seen once. Broader study findings: Comparing each tissue with blood distinguished tumor from normal in most of the 16 patients. Most shared enriched TCRB sequences were commonly generated ones.

A word on this clone: What it binds is not known.

The CDR3 extends over 13 amino acids. Germline V gene lookup returns CDR1 SGHDT and CDR2 YYEEEE. V lost 3 bases to trimming and J lost 0 bases, with 6 bases between them. The sequenced sample was blood. V is TRBV5-6 and J is TRBJ2-5, with D perhaps matching TRBD1 (5 bases). The sequence derives from a person aged 45-60 years with breast cancer. The CDR3 loop reads CASSSDNQETQYF. The CDR3 nucleotides are TGTGCCAGCAGCTCGGACAACCAAGAGACCCAGTACTTC. Based on the CDR3 plus reference TRBV5-6 and TRBJ2-5, the full variable domain is DAGVTQSPTHLIKTRGQQVTLRCSPKSGHDTVSWYQQALGQGPQFIFQYYEEEERQRGNFPDRFSGHQFPNYSSELNVNALLLGDSALYLCASSSDNQETQYFGPGTRLLVL.